This T cell receptor beta chain was found in a study of T cells in Graves' hyperthyroidism and ophthalmopathy (dated by TCRdb to about 2019). Regarding the complete study: Peripheral blood samples were taken at initial diagnosis, before any treatment was given. Prospective prediction of ophthalmopathy was tested in an independent validation cohort consisting of 18 to 20 hyperthyroidism patients and approximately 16 patients who later progressed to ophthalmopathy. A discovery cohort of about 95 patients, roughly 43 with Graves' ophthalmopathy and approximately 55 with stable Graves' hyperthyroidism, was used to find distinguishing TCR V-J signatures. After blood sampling, hyperthyroidism patients were treated with methimazole at a starting dose of 30 mg daily, and ophthalmopathy patients were treated with high-dose intravenous methylprednisolone. Thyroid tissue and blood T-cell repertoires from roughly six Graves' hyperthyroidism patients were also compared in the study. The 80 to 100 discovery patients were randomly divided into training and test sets at a 7:3 ratio. The paper reports TCR Vbeta CDR3 sequencing of 140 or so peripheral blood samples: some 41 ophthalmopathy, fewer than 85 hyperthyroidism and 17 progressor patients.

The CDR3 runs 11 residues from the cysteine to the phenylalanine. Only the CDR3 part of the read is kept: 33 bases, read in frame from the first base. Based on the germline V gene (reference sequence), the CDR1 and CDR2 sequences are PRHDT and FYEKMQ. Ophthalmopathy patients had moderately to severely active disease, Clinical Activity Score of at least 3, NOSPECS grade of at least 4, and duration under 3 months. Any patient with an uncontrolled infection, another autoimmune disease, pregnancy or lactation was excluded. Diagnoses relied on clinical symptoms, serum thyroxine and TRAb, thyroid ultrasound and orbital computed tomography. PBMCs were isolated from 8 to 10 ml of fresh peripheral blood by Ficoll-Paque density gradient centrifugation. Total RNA was extracted with Trizol reagent, and quality was checked on an Agilent 2100 Bioanalyzer. General study outcomes and caveats: Most expanded thyroid clonotypes (frequency above 0.001) were also detected in blood, a finding suggesting that blood repertoires may reflect thyroid immune responses. In cross-validation, a model built on a 13 V-J signature told ophthalmopathy apart from stable hyperthyroidism with under 90% sensitivity and 81% to 82% specificity, and in testing the same model reached 80%/75%. Sample size was not statistically predetermined, and investigators were not blinded to group allocation. In validation, the model predicted progression to ophthalmopathy with roughly 70% sensitivity and 72% to 85% specificity, a median of 6.5 months before onset.

This clonotype was detected ten times or more. It has no known antigen specificity. Base qualities are not recorded, but no much larger clone differs from it by a single base. The TCR beta CDR3 regions were amplified from RNA transcripts. A first-round RT-PCR of the TCR CDR3 used the HTBI primer set with the Qiagen OneStep RT-PCR kit. Libraries were constructed in a second round of multiplex PCR, after which size selection and purification were performed. Sequencing of the libraries was done on an Illumina HiSeq2000 using paired-end 100 bp reads. Processing in the source paper ran as follows. Raw data were processed with SOAPnuke, discarding reads with adapters, uncalled bases, mean Phred below 15, or no exact constant-primer or identifier match. COPE v1.2.5 was used to merge high-quality paired reads, and clonotypes were defined as unique nucleotide sequences. MiTCR v1.1 was used to align the clonotypes against IMGT TRBV, TRBD and TRBJ reference segments. Only V-J combinations with frequency above 0.0001, covering 99% to 99.2% of repertoires, were analysed. A TCS score was defined as the ratio between F50 (clonal expansion) and ExV (chaos), using BLOSUM62-based TCRdist between CDR3 peptides within each V-J. Welch's t-statistics and random forest reduced fewer than 550 V-J features to about 13, which were used in a naive Bayes classifier (R e1071). The similarity between thyroid and blood repertoires was quantified using the Morisita-Horn index. TCRdb took the public reads, trimmed them with fastp at Q25, ran MiXCR for clone calling and kept in-frame beta chains. Every CDR3 protein is listed once, alongside the most common genes and DNA of its rows. What appears here as the V and J calls and clone size reflects TCRdb's work, not the paper's. The sample yields approximately 610,000 distinct CDR3 sequences; 14% to 15% were counted once. The ten largest make up roughly 4.3% of the sample.

The origin of this receptor is a woman in her thirties or forties with Graves' ophthalmopathy. Specimen: blood. The sequence is built from TRBV13 and TRBJ2-7; the D gene assignment is ambiguous. The assigned J gene may be wrong: the sequence end matches TRBJ2-1 better. Here the CDR3 is given as CASSLRGEQFF. The DNA is as follows: TGTGCCAGCAGCTTACGTGGCGAGCAGTTCTTC.